A single sample is the source of the 23 T cell receptor beta chains below, sequenced in a study of blood T cell repertoires in COVID-19. Assay: immunoSEQ multiplex PCR; the TCRdb copy retains only in-frame clones and omits some. The sample lists around 99,000 clones, 70% to 80% occurring once. Sequencing used peripheral blood. Receptors were obtained from an elderly woman with active or convalescent COVID-19.

V gene TRBV5-6 combines with J gene TRBJ1-1, with TRBD1 matching over 11 bases. The trim removed 4 bases at V and 5 bases at J, leaving 10 bases unmatched. This CDR3 has 16 amino acids. CDR1 SGHDT and CDR2 YYEEEE come from the germline V gene. Written as DNA, the CDR3 is TGTGCCAGCAGCACGTCCGGGACAGGGGGTGGGACTGAAGCTTTCTTT. This codes for CASSTSGTGGGTEAFF.

The rearrangement links TRBV4-2 to TRBJ1-4, with 9 bases aligning to TRBD1. Germline CDR1 LGHNA, CDR2 YNFKEQ. Germline trimming cut 0 bases from V and 0 bases from J; bases unmatched to any gene: 5. The CDR3 extends over 18 amino acids. The CDR3 DNA reads as TGTGCCAGCAGCCAAGATAGGACAGGGGCAACAACTAATGAAAAACTGTTTTTT. Amino acids: CASSQDRTGATTNEKLFF.

The gene calls are TRBV9 and TRBJ2-2; maybe TRBD2 (5 bases). Trimming shortened V by 0 bases and J by 5 bases, and 8 bases separated the two germline ends. Germline V CDR1 and CDR2: SGDLS, YYNGEE. CDR3 size: 14 residues. CDR3 DNA sequence: TGTGCCAGCAGCGTAGTTGCGGGTACCGGGGAGCTGTTTTTT. Its translation is CASSVVAGTGELFF.

The chain has TRBV12-5 and TRBJ1-2; unclear D gene. The germline V gene encodes CDR1 LGHNT and CDR2 FRNRAP. Trimming shortened V by 2 bases and J by 7 bases, and 11 bases separated the two germline ends. The CDR3 is 13 amino acids. In nucleotides, the CDR3 is TGTGCTAGTGGTTTGAGCTTCTCGGGTGGCTACACCTTC. Amino acid sequence: CASGLSFSGGYTF.

The V gene is TRBV10-2, the J gene TRBJ1-2; a possible D gene is TRBD1 (5 bases). This CDR3 comprises 14 residues. V was trimmed by 5 bases and J by 8 bases, leaving 18 bases between them. Per the germline V gene, CDR1 is WSHSY and CDR2 is SAAADI. In nucleotides, the CDR3 is TGCGCCAGCAGTCCCGCAAGGGGTGGCTACGGCTACACCTTC. Its protein product is CASSPARGGYGYTF.

The chain combines TRBV2 with TRBJ1-4, with 7 bases identical to TRBD1. CDR1 and CDR2 (germline): SNHLY, FYNNEI. The V and J ends lost 6 bases and 7 bases, in that order; junction bases with no gene match: 8. This CDR3 has 14 residues. The DNA of the CDR3 is TGTGCCAGCAGCGAAACAGGGGCGGGTGAAAAACTGTTTTTT. It translates to CASSETGAGEKLFF.

The gene calls are TRBV5-4 and TRBJ2-1; TRBD1 is a possible D gene (6 bases). Germline assignment: CDR1 SGHNT and CDR2 YYREEE (reference sequence). V shed 2 bases and J shed 3 bases, with 15 bases lying between them. This CDR3 spans 16 amino acids. The CDR3 sequence: CASSFGGQRSYNEQFF. CDR3 bases: TGTGCCAGCAGCTTTGGAGGACAGAGGAGCTACAATGAGCAGTTCTTC.

This clone was found once. CDR3 protein: CASSIETGYNEQFF. The CDR3 DNA reads as TGTGCCAGTAGTATCGAGACAGGCTACAATGAGCAGTTCTTC. The genes are TRBV19 and TRBJ2-1; tentatively, D is TRBD1 (6 bases). V was cut by 3 bases and J by 3 bases, with 9 bases left in between. Germline V CDR1 and CDR2: LNHDA, SQIVND (reference sequence). The CDR3 consists of 14 residues.

This chain uses TRBV29-1 with TRBJ2-5; 7 bases are a match to TRBD1. Germline V CDR1 and CDR2: SQVTM, ANQGSEA. This CDR3 has 13 amino acids. V was pared by 1 base and J by 4 bases, with 3 bases of the junction left unmatched. The CDR3 region is CSVEVGGGETQYF. The CDR3 DNA reads TGCAGCGTTGAAGTAGGGGGCGGAGAGACCCAGTACTTC.

This chain links TRBV5-5 with TRBJ2-7, with TRBD2 matching over 13 bases. The CDR3 runs 15 residues. Germline V gene lookup returns CDR1 SGHKS and CDR2 YYEKEE (reference sequence). V dropped 4 bases and J dropped 6; count of bases not matched to a gene: 7. CDR3 coding DNA: TGTGCCAGCAGCCGTGGACTAGCGGGAGTTTTCGAGCAGTACTTC. Protein: CASSRGLAGVFEQYF.

This chain joins TRBV29-1 and TRBJ2-7; 9 bases line up with TRBD2. V lost 6 bases to trimming and J lost 4 bases; unmatched junction nucleotides: 13. The CDR3 is made up of 15 amino acids. Germline assignment: CDR1 SQVTM and CDR2 ANQGSEA. The CDR3 sequence is CSVIKSGRTVYEQYF. CDR3 bases: TGCAGCGTAATAAAGAGCGGGAGGACCGTTTACGAGCAGTACTTC.

This chain uses TRBV27 with TRBJ2-3, with 8 bases that match TRBD2. CDR1 and CDR2 (germline): MNHEY, SMNVEV (reference sequence). The CDR3 is made up of 14 amino acids. The V segment lost 6 bases and the J segment 2 bases; nucleotides outside the gene matches: 4. CDR3 in amino acids: CASRQLADTDTQYF. The CDR3 DNA reads TGTGCCAGCAGGCAACTAGCGGACACAGATACGCAGTATTTT.

The rearrangement joins TRBV10-3 to TRBJ2-7; 7 nucleotides match TRBD1. J gave up 2 bases and V 8 bases, and 9 bases lay outside the gene matches. The CDR3 consists of 14 residues. The V gene's germline CDR1 is ENHRY and CDR2 SYGVKD. CDR3 nucleotides: TGTGCCATCGCTTCAGGGACAGTTGCCTACGAGCAGTACTTC. As protein: CAIASGTVAYEQYF.

The J gene is TRBJ1-1, the V gene TRBV19, with D perhaps matching TRBD1 (5 bases). Germline lookup yields CDR1 LNHDA and CDR2 SQIVND (reference sequence). The CDR3 runs to 15 residues. V gave up 3 bases and J gave up 6 bases, with 17 bases separating them. CDR3 DNA: TGTGCCAGTAGTATGGTGGGGGGGAAGGCCGCTGAAGCTTTCTTT. This sequence encodes CASSMVGGKAAEAFF.

The chain uses TRBV6-2 or TRBV6-3 and TRBJ2-5; D is uncertain. CDR1 is MNHEY and CDR2 is SVGEGT in the germline V gene. The V and J ends lost 2 bases and 4 bases respectively, with 8 bases between them. CDR3 length: 13 residues. The DNA for the CDR3 is TGTGCCAGCAGTTACCGCGCCGGAGAGACCCAGTACTTC. Translation gives CASSYRAGETQYF.

V usage is TRBV6-2 or TRBV6-3 and J usage is TRBJ2-3; D is undetermined. Germline CDR1 MNHEY, CDR2 SVGEGT. V lost 2 bases, J lost 2 bases, and 5 bases lay in between. This CDR3 contains 13 residues. The CDR3 protein is CASSYLSTDTQYF. CDR3 nucleotide sequence: TGTGCCAGCAGTTACCTCTCCACAGATACGCAGTATTTT.

CDR3 bases: TGTGCCAGCAGTTACTCGAGTAGTGCTAACTATGGCTACACCTTC. This encodes CASSYSSSANYGYTF. The chain has TRBV6-5 and TRBJ1-2, with unresolved D. The V and J ends lost 0 bases and 0 bases respectively, with 8 bases between them. This CDR3 is 15 amino acids long. CDR1 and CDR2 (germline): MNHEY, SVGAGI.

This chain links TRBV6-4 with TRBJ1-1; no reliable D call. There are 13 residues in the CDR3. Trimming stripped 4 bases from V and 1 base from J, with 7 bases between. CDR1 and CDR2 (germline): MRHNA, SNTAGT. The CDR3 DNA follows: TGTGCCAGCAGTGTCACAGAGAACACTGAAGCTTTCTTT. The encoded protein is CASSVTENTEAFF.

The gene calls are TRBV20-1 and TRBJ2-7; 7 bases are shared with TRBD1. CDR1 and CDR2 from the germline V gene are DFQATT and SNEGSKA (reference sequence). Unmatched junction bases numbered 5, after V lost 3 bases and J lost 0 bases. The CDR3 has 14 amino acids. The CDR3 nucleotides read TGCAGTGCTAGTCTCCGGGACAGCTCCTACGAGCAGTACTTC. Translation: CSASLRDSSYEQYF.

The V and J genes are TRBV6-2 or TRBV6-3 and TRBJ2-1, with 9 bases identical to TRBD1. The junction had 4 bases not matched to a gene; V was cut back by 0 bases and J by 4 bases. Germline CDR1 and CDR2: MNHEY and SVGEGT. The CDR3 runs 16 residues. In DNA, the CDR3 is TGTGCCAGCAGTTACTCCGGGACAGGGATATACAATGAGCAGTTCTTC. Translation: CASSYSGTGIYNEQFF.

The chain carries TRBV2 and TRBJ2-3; D is perhaps TRBD2 (6 bases). V gave up 7 bases and J gave up 6 bases, with 14 bases separating them. Germline CDR1 and CDR2: SNHLY and FYNNEI. The CDR3 is 13 amino acids. The CDR3 protein is CASTGAPGDTQYF. CDR3 sequence (DNA): TGTGCCAGCACGGGAGCTCCGGGGGATACGCAGTATTTT.

The chain links TRBV2 to TRBJ1-6, with D possibly matching TRBD1 (5 bases). Germline V lookup: CDR1 SNHLY, CDR2 FYNNEI. V was pared by 6 bases and J by 6 bases, with 15 bases between. This CDR3 has 15 residues. The CDR3 spells CASSLTGNGNSPLHF. The CDR3 nucleotides are TGTGCCAGCAGCCTAACAGGAAATGGTAATTCACCCCTCCACTTT.

The V call is TRBV6-5, the J call TRBJ2-7, with a possible D match to TRBD2 (6 bases). The CDR3 totals 15 residues. V lost 8 bases and J lost 2, with 19 bases in between. Germline V CDR1 and CDR2: MNHEY, SVGAGI. CDR3 amino acids: CASLPYTGVTYEQYF. The CDR3 DNA reads TGTGCCAGCCTCCCATATACGGGAGTGACCTACGAGCAGTACTTC.